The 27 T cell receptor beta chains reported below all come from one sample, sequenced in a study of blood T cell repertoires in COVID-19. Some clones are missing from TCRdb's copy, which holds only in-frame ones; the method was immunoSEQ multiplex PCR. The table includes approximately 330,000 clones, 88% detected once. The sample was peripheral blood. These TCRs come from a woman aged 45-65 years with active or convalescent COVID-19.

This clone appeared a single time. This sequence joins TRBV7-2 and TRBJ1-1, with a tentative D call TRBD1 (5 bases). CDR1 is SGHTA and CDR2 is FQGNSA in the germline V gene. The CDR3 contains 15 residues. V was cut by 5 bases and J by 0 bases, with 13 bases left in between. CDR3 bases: TGTGCCAGCAGCAAAGGGCGGGGGATGAACACTGAAGCTTTCTTT. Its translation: CASSKGRGMNTEAFF.

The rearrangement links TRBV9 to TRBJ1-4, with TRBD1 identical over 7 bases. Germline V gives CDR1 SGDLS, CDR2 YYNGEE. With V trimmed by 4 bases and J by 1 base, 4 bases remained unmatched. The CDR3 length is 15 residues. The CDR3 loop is CASSPRQGTNEKLFF. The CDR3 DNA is TGTGCCAGCAGCCCCAGACAGGGAACTAATGAAAAACTGTTTTTT.

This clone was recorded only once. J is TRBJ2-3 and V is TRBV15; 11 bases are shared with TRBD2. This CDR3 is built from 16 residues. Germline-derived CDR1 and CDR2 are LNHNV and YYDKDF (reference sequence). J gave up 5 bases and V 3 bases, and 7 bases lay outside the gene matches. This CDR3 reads CATSSTSGGRIDTQYF. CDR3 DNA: TGTGCCACCAGCAGTACTAGCGGGGGTCGGATAGATACGCAGTATTTT.

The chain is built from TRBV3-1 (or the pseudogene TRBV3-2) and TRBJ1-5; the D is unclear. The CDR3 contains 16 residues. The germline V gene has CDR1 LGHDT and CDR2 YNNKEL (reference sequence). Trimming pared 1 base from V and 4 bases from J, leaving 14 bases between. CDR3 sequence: CASSQGSMHLNQPQHF. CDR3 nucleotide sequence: TGTGCCAGCAGCCAAGGTTCAATGCACCTAAATCAGCCCCAGCATTTT.

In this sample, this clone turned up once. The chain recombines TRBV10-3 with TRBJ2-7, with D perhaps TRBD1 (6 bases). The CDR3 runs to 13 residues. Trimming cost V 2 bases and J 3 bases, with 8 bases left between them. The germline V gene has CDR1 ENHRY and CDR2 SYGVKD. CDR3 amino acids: CAISEGTIYEQYF. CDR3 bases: TGTGCCATCAGTGAGGGGACAATCTACGAGCAGTACTTC.

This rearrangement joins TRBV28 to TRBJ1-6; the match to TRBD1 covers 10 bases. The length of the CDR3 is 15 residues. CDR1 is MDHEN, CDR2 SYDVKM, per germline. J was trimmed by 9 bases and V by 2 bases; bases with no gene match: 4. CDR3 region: CASSLPWDRGSPLHF. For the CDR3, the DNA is TGTGCCAGCAGTTTACCCTGGGACAGGGGTTCACCCCTCCACTTT.

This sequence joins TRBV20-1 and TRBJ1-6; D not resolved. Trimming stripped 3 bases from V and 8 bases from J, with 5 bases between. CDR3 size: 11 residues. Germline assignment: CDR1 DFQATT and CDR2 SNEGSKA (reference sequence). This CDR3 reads CSASTDSPLHF. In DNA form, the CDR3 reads TGCAGTGCTAGTACTGATTCACCCCTCCACTTT.

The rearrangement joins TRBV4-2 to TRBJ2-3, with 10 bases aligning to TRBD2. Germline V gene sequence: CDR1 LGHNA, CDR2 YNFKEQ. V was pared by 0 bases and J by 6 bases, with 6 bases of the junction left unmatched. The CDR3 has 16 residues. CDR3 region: CASSQDPASGGDTQYF. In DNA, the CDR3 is TGTGCCAGCAGCCAAGATCCGGCTAGCGGGGGTGATACGCAGTATTTT.

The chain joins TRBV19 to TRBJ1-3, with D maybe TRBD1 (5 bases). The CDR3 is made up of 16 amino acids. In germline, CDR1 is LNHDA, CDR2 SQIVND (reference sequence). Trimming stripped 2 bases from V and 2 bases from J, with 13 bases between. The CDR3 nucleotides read TGTGCCAGTAGTATATCCCTGGCAGGGACTGGAAACACCATATATTTT. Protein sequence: CASSISLAGTGNTIYF.

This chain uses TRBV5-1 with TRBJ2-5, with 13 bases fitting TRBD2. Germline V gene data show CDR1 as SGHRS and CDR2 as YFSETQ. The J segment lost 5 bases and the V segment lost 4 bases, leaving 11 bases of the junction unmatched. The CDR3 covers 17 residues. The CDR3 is CASSLPTSGGAVETQYF. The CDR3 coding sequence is TGCGCCAGCAGCCTTCCCACTAGCGGGGGGGCGGTTGAGACCCAGTACTTC.

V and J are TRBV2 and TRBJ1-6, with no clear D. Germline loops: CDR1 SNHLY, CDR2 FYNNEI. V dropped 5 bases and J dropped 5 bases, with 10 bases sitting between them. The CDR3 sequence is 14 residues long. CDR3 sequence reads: CASSLKADNSPLHF. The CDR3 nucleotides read TGTGCCAGCAGTTTAAAGGCGGATAATTCACCCCTCCACTTT. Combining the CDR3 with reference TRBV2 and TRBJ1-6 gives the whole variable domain EPEVTQTPSHQVTQMGQEVILRCVPISNHLYFYWYRQILGQKVEFLVSFYNNEISEKSEIFDDQFSVERPDGSNFTLKIRSTKLEDSAMYFCASSLKADNSPLHFGNGTRLTVT.

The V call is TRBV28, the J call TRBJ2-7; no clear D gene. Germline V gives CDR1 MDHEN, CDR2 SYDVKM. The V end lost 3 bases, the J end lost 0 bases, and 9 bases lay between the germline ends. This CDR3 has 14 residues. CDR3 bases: TGTGCCAGCAGTTTGTGGTTGAGCTCCTACGAGCAGTACTTC. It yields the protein CASSLWLSSYEQYF.

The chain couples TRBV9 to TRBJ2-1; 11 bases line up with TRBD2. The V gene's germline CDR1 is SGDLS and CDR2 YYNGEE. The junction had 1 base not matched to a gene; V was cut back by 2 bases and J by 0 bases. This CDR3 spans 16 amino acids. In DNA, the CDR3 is TGTGCCAGCAGCGTTACTAGCGGGAGCTCCTACAATGAGCAGTTCTTC. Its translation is CASSVTSGSSYNEQFF.

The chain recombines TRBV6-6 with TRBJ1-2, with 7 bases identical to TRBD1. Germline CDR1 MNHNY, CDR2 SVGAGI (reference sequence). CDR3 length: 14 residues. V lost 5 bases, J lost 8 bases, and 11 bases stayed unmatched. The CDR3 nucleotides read TGTGCCAGCAGTACTCCGGGACAGCCCGCCGGCTACACCTTC. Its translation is CASSTPGQPAGYTF.

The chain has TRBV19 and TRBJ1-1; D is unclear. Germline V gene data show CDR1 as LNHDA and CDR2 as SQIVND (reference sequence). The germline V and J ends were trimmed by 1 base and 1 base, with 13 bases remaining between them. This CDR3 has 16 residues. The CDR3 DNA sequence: TGTGCCAGTAGTATAGTCGGTGGACTGGGGAACACTGAAGCTTTCTTT. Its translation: CASSIVGGLGNTEAFF.

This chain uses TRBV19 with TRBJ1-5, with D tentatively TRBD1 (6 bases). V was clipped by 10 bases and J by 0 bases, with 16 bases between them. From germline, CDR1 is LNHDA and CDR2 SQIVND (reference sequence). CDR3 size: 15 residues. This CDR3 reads CATRQDPYSNQPQHF. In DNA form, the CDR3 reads TGTGCCACCCGACAGGATCCCTATAGCAATCAGCCCCAGCATTTT.

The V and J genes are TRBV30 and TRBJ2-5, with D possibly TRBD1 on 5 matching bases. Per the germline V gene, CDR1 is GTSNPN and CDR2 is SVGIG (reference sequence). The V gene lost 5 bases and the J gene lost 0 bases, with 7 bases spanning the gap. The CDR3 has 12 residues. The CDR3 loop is CAWGQNQETQYF. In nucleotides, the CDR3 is TGTGCCTGGGGACAAAACCAAGAGACCCAGTACTTC.

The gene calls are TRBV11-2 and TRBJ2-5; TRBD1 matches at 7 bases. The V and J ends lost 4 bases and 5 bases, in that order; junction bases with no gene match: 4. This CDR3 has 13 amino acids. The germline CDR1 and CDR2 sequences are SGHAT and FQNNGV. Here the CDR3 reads CASSSQGRETQYF. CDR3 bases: TGTGCCAGCAGCTCACAGGGGCGGGAGACCCAGTACTTC.

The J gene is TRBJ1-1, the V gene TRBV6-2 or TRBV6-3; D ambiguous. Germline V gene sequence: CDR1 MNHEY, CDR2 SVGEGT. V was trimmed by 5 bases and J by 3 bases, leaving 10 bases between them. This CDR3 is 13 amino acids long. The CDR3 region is CASSLTWDTEAFF. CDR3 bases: TGTGCCAGCAGTCTGACATGGGACACTGAAGCTTTCTTT.

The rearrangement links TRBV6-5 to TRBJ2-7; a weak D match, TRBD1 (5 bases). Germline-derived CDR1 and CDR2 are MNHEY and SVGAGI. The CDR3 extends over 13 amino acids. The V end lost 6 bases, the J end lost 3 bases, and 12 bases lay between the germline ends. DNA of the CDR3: TGTGCCAGCAGCCTCGGACATCTCTACGAGCAGTACTTC. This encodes CASSLGHLYEQYF.

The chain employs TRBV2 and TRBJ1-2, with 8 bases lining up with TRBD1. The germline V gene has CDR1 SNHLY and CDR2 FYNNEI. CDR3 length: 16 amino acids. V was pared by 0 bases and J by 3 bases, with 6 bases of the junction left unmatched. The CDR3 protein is CASSEATQGGHYGYTF. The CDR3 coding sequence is TGTGCCAGCAGTGAAGCCACACAGGGGGGGCACTATGGCTACACCTTC.

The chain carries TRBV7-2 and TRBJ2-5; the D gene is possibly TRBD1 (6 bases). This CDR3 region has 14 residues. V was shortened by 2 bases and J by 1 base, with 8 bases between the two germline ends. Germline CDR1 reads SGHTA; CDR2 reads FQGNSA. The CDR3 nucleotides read TGTGCCAGCAGCTTACAACAGGGCCAAGAGACCCAGTACTTC. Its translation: CASSLQQGQETQYF.

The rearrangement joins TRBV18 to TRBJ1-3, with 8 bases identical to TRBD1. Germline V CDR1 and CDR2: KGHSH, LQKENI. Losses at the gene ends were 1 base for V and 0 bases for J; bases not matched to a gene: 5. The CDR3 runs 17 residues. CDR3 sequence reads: CASSPLGQASSGNTIYF. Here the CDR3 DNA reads TGTGCCAGCTCACCACTGGGACAGGCCTCCTCTGGAAACACCATATATTTT.

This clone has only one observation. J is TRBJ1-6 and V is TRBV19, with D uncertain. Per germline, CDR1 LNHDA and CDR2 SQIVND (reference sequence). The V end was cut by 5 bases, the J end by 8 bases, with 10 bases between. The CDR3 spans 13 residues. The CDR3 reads CASSYFEDSPLHF. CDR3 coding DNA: TGTGCCAGTAGTTATTTTGAGGATTCACCCCTCCACTTT. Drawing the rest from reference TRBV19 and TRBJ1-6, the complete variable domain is DGGITQSPKYLFRKEGQNVTLSCEQNLNHDAMYWYRQDPGQGLRLIYYSQIVNDFQKGDIAEGYSVSREKKESFPLTVTSAQKNPTAFYLCASSYFEDSPLHFGNGTRLTVT.

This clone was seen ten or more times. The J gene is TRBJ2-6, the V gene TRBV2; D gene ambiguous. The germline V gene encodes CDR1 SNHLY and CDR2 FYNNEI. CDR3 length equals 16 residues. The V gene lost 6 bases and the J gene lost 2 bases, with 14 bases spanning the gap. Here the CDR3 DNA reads TGTGCCAGCAGCTACGCACCGGGTGCTGGGGCCAACGTCCTGACTTTC. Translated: CASSYAPGAGANVLTF.

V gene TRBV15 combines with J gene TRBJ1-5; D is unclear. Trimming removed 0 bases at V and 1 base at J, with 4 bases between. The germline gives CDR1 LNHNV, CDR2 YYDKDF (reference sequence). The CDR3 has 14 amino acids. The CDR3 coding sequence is TGTGCCACCAGCAGAGATATAAGCAATCAGCCCCAGCATTTT. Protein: CATSRDISNQPQHF.

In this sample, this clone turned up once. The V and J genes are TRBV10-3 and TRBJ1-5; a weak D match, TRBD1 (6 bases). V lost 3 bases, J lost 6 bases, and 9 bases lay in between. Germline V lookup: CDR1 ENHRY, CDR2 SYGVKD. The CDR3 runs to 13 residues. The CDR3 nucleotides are TGTGCCATCAGTGAACAGGGTGGTCAGCCCCAGCATTTT. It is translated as CAISEQGGQPQHF.